Listed here is a single TCR beta chain. This clone was detected once. Its antigen remains unidentified. Base quality data are lacking; no much larger clone is found one base away. The CDR3 regions of human TCRbeta chains were subjected to immunosequencing. Processing in the source paper ran as follows. Repertoire TCRs were matched against a reference library of SARS-CoV-2-specific TCRs generated with the MIRA antigen-specificity platform. Breadth meant the fraction of unique TCRs that were SARS-CoV-2-associated, whereas depth meant the fraction of total T cells that were SARS-CoV-2-associated. Using the MIRA data, each spike-specific TCR was mapped to the spike region that the TCR reacts to and placed in a CD4 or CD8 class. Log10-transformed breadth and depth values were compared by one-way ANOVA with Sidak's multiple comparisons tests. As stored in TCRdb, this immuneACCESS dataset retains in-frame rearrangements with V and J assigned. A fraction of the clones does not appear; measured against another copy, unresolved V genes explain less than half of the discrepancy, and the remainder lacks a known reason. For V, J and clone size, that table is used; D and trimming come from the DNA. The sample table records about 100,000 clones; about 88% of these occur just once. The ten largest clonotypes hold over 2.5% of the sample.

This specimen comes from a study of T cell responses to AZD1222 COVID-19 vaccine (dated by TCRdb to about 2021). Regarding the study in general: AZD1222 recipients given second doses at about 4 weeks or at about 12 weeks were pooled, since spike-specific TCR depth and breadth were not found to differ between the two schedules. A total of 233 trial participants underwent TCR sequencing, of whom around 200 received two doses of AZD1222 and some 25 received two doses of the MenACWY control vaccine. Enrollment into the trials was organized by age into subgroups of 18-55, 56-69 and 70-plus years, and those subgroups contained approximately 150, 30 and 60 TCR-sequenced participants, respectively. General study outcomes and caveats: Nearly half of unique spike-specific TCRs reportedly recognized epitopes outside regions mutated in the B.1.351 and B.1.1.7 variants. CD4 TCRs associated with the vaccine covered the entire spike protein, and the dominant responses were in regions 160-218 and 743-854. In the small 56-69-year group, the increase in depth fell short of significance, most likely because of low power. Most participants were white British and females outnumbered males, and the authors suggested that clonal diversity may have been underestimated. After two AZD1222 doses, both the breadth and the depth of spike-specific TCRs were significantly higher than at day 0 and than in MenACWY recipients. Conclusions about previously exposed vaccinees were limited because only six AZD1222 recipients were SARS-CoV-2 seropositive at baseline. Because no day 14 peak-response samples were available, the repertoires could be characterized only after the peak T cell response.

Explained via the paper, the time point label denotes: baseline before first vaccination. Vaccinee samples came from UK trials COV001 and COV002, including a single-blind randomized controlled phase 2/3 trial of AZD1222 (ChAdOx1 nCoV-19) in healthy adults. For TCRbeta chain sequencing, PBMC samples from trial participants were taken at day 0 and at day 28 after the second dose. CDR1 is given as LGHDT and CDR2 as YNNKEL, both from the germline V gene (reference sequence). V has 3 bases trimmed and J has 5 bases trimmed; junction bases matching no gene number 12. Including cysteine and phenylalanine, the CDR3 has 16 amino acids. Only the CDR3 DNA stays, 48 bases, in frame from base 1.

Here the chain combines TRBV3-1 (or the pseudogene TRBV3-2) and TRBJ2-7; 8 central bases correspond to TRBD1. This clonotype was sampled from an adult in good health. This material consisted of peripheral blood, taken on day 0 of AZD1222 vaccination. The CDR3 here reads CASSQVSGTGGHEQYF. The sequence in DNA is TGTGCCAGCAGCCAGGTCTCCGGGACAGGAGGCCACGAGCAGTACTTC.